A single sample gave rise to the 8 T cell receptor beta chains below, sequenced in a study of shared clonotypes between healthy human individuals. Sequencing used immunoSEQ multiplex PCR; TCRdb keeps in-frame clones, though not all of them. The sample holds 950,000 to 1,200,000 clones, approximately 77% seen once. Material: memory CD4+ T cells from PBMCs. Subset indicated: CD45RA-negative fraction. The origin of the receptors is a man between 18 and 35 years old in good health. Some clones in this sample may be carry-over from other donors' samples.

The chain uses TRBV5-4 and TRBJ1-2, with 10 nucleotides matching TRBD1. Per germline, CDR1 SGHNT and CDR2 YYREEE (reference sequence). The V segment lost 3 bases and the J segment 10 bases; nucleotides outside the gene matches: 9. The CDR3 consists of 14 residues. In DNA, the CDR3 is TGTGCCAGCAGCTCGGACAGGGGGTCTTCTGTCTACACCTTC. This codes for CASSSDRGSSVYTF.

The genes are TRBV15 and TRBJ2-7, with D maybe TRBD1 (5 bases). The V end was cut by 0 bases, the J end by 4 bases, with 10 bases between. The CDR3 extends over 14 amino acids. Germline V gene sequence: CDR1 LNHNV, CDR2 YYDKDF (reference sequence). CDR3 bases: TGTGCCACCAGCAGAGATGGCAGGGTGTACGAGCAGTACTTC. Translating it yields CATSRDGRVYEQYF. Full variable domain (rest looked up from reference TRBV15 and TRBJ2-7): DAMVIQNPRYQVTQFGKPVTLSCSQTLNHNVMYWYQQKSSQAPKLLFHYYDKDFNNEADTPDNFQSRRPNTSFCFLDIRSPGLGDTAMYLCATSRDGRVYEQYFGPGTRLTVT.

The V and J genes are TRBV4-3 and TRBJ2-3; D gene uncertain. The V end lost 5 bases, the J end lost 2 bases, and 14 bases lay between the germline ends. Looked up from germline, CDR1 is LGHNA and CDR2 is YSLEER. The CDR3 has 15 residues. The CDR3 nucleotides read TGCGCCAGCAGCTCGATTGACGGATACACAGATACGCAGTATTTT. As protein: CASSSIDGYTDTQYF.

V is TRBV28 and J is TRBJ2-5, with TRBD2 identical over 7 bases. The CDR3 has 12 amino acids. Germline assignment: CDR1 MDHEN and CDR2 SYDVKM. V lost 4 bases, J lost 11 bases, and 7 bases stayed unmatched. DNA for the CDR3: TGTGCCAGCAGTTCGGTGAGCGGGGAGCAGTACTTC. It encodes CASSSVSGEQYF.

This rearrangement joins TRBV20-1 to TRBJ2-5, with unresolved D. This CDR3 spans 11 amino acids. Trimming took off 5 bases at V and 3 bases at J, with 7 bases between the two ends. The V gene's germline CDR1 is DFQATT and CDR2 SNEGSKA (reference sequence). The CDR3 DNA reads TGCAGTGCTCGCCCAAAAGAGACCCAGTACTTC. Translating it yields CSARPKETQYF.

The V gene is TRBV5-1, the J gene TRBJ2-7; maybe TRBD2 (5 bases). Germline V gene lookup returns CDR1 SGHRS and CDR2 YFSETQ. V was shortened by 1 base and J by 0 bases, with 8 bases between the two germline ends. CDR3 length: 14 residues. CDR3 nucleotide sequence: TGCGCCAGCAGCTTGTCCAGCGGCTCCTACGAGCAGTACTTC. Translation gives CASSLSSGSYEQYF. Full variable domain (missing parts from reference TRBV5-1 and TRBJ2-7): KAGVTQTPRYLIKTRGQQVTLSCSPISGHRSVSWYQQTPGQGLQFLFEYFSETQRNKGNFPGRFSGRQFSNSRSEMNVSTLELGDSALYLCASSLSSGSYEQYFGPGTRLTVT.

This chain uses TRBV7-9 with TRBJ1-5; D might be TRBD1 (6 bases). V shed 5 bases and J shed 6 bases, with 14 bases lying between them. Germline values: CDR1 SEHNR, CDR2 FQNEAQ (reference sequence). The CDR3 is 14 amino acids. CDR3 amino acids: CASSHTGTGQPQHF. The CDR3 nucleotides are TGTGCCAGCAGCCATACAGGGACGGGTCAGCCCCAGCATTTT.

This clone has more than one count but fewer than ten. The J gene is TRBJ1-1, the V gene TRBV18; 11 bases map to TRBD1. Germline V gene lookup returns CDR1 KGHSH and CDR2 LQKENI. There are 15 residues in the CDR3. V shed 2 bases, J shed 3 bases, and the junction held 2 bases outside the gene matches. CDR3: CASSPGGQGDTEAFF. The CDR3 DNA sequence: TGTGCCAGCTCACCAGGGGGACAGGGGGACACTGAAGCTTTCTTT.